This T cell receptor beta chain was identified in a study of identical twins. This clonotype was seen only a few times. The antigen is unknown. Whole-study results and caveats: In zero-insertion analyses, partial confounding could arise from invariant MAIT and iNKT cells. Cross-sectional statistics underpinned the conclusions; the same donors were not followed.

CDR1 and CDR2 from the germline V gene are SEHNR and FQNEAQ (reference sequence). The CDR3 is 11 amino acids. The V gene lost 11 bases and the J gene lost 2 bases, with 9 bases spanning the gap. A universal primer site was added by template switching, and unique molecular identifiers were carried by the cDNA. From the 5' RACE reads, TCRdb called clonotypes with MiXCR, one entry per CDR3 protein. The repertoire consists of some 900,000 distinct CDR3 sequences, with approximately 13% occurring once and the leading ten covering around 1.5%. In addition, the sample was reused for a study of yellow fever vaccine responses in identical twins. As that report states: Each twin's T cell response to the vaccine was reported to look partly convergent and partly personalized.

The chain carries TRBV7-9 and TRBJ1-1; possibly TRBD1 for D (5 bases). The receptor comes from a woman aged 18-29 years in good health. Sequenced input: PBMCs. The CDR3 DNA reads as TGTGCCGGCCAGGGAAACACTGAAGCTTTCTTT. Residues: CAGQGNTEAFF. Full variable domain (missing parts from reference TRBV7-9 and TRBJ1-1): DTGVSQNPRHKITKRGQNVTFRCDPISEHNRLYWYRQTLGQGPEFLTYFQNEAQLEKSRLLSDRFSAERPKGSFSTLEIQRTEQGDSAMYLCAGQGNTEAFFGQGTRLTVV.